The 17 T cell receptor beta chains given below trace back to one sample, sequenced in a study of CD8 T cells in ankylosing spondylitis. Via MiXCR, TCRdb re-called the 5' RACE reads, giving one row per CDR3 protein. This sample has over 200,000 distinct CDR3 sequences, with about 11% found just once. The specimen sequenced was blood, either unsorted or a sorted T cell fraction (not recorded which). These receptors came from a male donor with ankylosing spondylitis or in good health (not recorded which).

This clonotype has at least ten counts. Sequence at one end of the junction differs from germline and may be a read error. This sequence joins TRBV7-7 and TRBJ2-1; TRBD1 matches at 9 bases. CDR3 size: 16 residues. The germline CDR1 and CDR2 sequences are SSHAT and FNYEAQ (reference sequence). This CDR3 reads CASSSTGGGGYNEQFF. DNA of the CDR3: TGTGCTAGCAGCAGTACAGGGGGCGGAGGCTACAATGAGCAGTTCTTC. Full variable domain (remainder filled in from reference TRBV7-7 and TRBJ2-1): GAGVSQSPRYKVTKRGQDVTLRCDPISSHATLYWYQQALGQGPEFLTYFNYEAQPDKSGLPSDRFSAERPEGSISTLTIQRTEQRDSAMYRCASSSTGGGGYNEQFFGPGTRLTVL.

In this sample, this clonotype turned up many times. This chain links TRBV19 with TRBJ1-5, with D tentatively TRBD1 (6 bases). Germline V gene sequence: CDR1 LNHDA, CDR2 SQIVND (reference sequence). The V end lost 6 bases, the J end lost 11 bases, and 23 bases lay between the germline ends. This CDR3 has 15 residues. CDR3 region: CASRLRTKGGWTQHF. As DNA, the CDR3 is TGTGCCAGTAGGCTACGGACCAAGGGGGGTTGGACCCAGCATTTT. The full variable domain, in which reference TRBV19 and TRBJ1-5 provide the parts outside the CDR3, is DGGITQSPKYLFRKEGQNVTLSCEQNLNHDAMYWYRQDPGQGLRLIYYSQIVNDFQKGDIAEGYSVSREKKESFPLTVTSAQKNPTAFYLCASRLRTKGGWTQHFGDGTRLSIL.

This clonotype came up many times. J is TRBJ1-2 and V is TRBV12-3 or TRBV12-4; D is uncertain. The CDR3 extends over 13 amino acids. Trimming pared 5 bases from V and 5 bases from J, leaving 12 bases between. This CDR3 reads CASSRLIQYGYTF. CDR3 nucleotides: TGTGCCAGCAGTCGTCTGATCCAATATGGCTACACCTTC.

The chain is built from TRBV11-1 and TRBJ2-3; D is possibly TRBD1 (7 bases). Trimming stripped 1 base from V and 4 bases from J, with 24 bases between. From germline, CDR1 is SGHAT and CDR2 FQDESV (reference sequence). This CDR3 is 19 amino acids long. DNA of the CDR3: TGTGCCAGCAGCTTAGAATTTGCGGGACAGTCTTCAGGGCCAGATACGCAGTATTTT. This encodes CASSLEFAGQSSGPDTQYF.

Points on this clonotype: This may be a read error, as it is one base from a much larger clone. V and J are TRBV20-1 and TRBJ1-1, with D unresolved. The ends were cut back, 4 bases at V and 4 bases at J, with 19 bases in the middle. Germline values: CDR1 DFQATT, CDR2 SNEGSKA (reference sequence). The CDR3 runs 15 residues. The chain's CDR3 is CSATPPTRFGTEAFF. CDR3 bases: TGCAGTGCTACCCCACCGACACGGTTTGGCACTGAAGCTTTCTTT.

The rearrangement uses TRBV5-5 and TRBJ1-1; D gene uncertain. The CDR3 spans 14 residues. Per germline, CDR1 SGHKS and CDR2 YYEKEE (reference sequence). With 1 base removed from V and 1 base from J, the gap between germline ends came to 8 bases. The CDR3 protein is CASSLFPENTEAFF. As DNA, the CDR3 is TGTGCCAGCAGCTTGTTTCCAGAGAACACTGAAGCTTTCTTT.

J is TRBJ1-2 and V is TRBV5-1; D is uncertain. Looked up from germline, CDR1 is SGHRS and CDR2 is YFSETQ. The CDR3 consists of 14 residues. Trimming left V 0 bases short and J 1 base short, with 7 bases between. The CDR3 reads CASSLAPGNYGYTF. The CDR3 DNA reads TGCGCCAGCAGCTTGGCCCCGGGTAACTATGGCTACACCTTC.

This clonotype was counted a single time. The chain couples TRBV7-9 to TRBJ2-5; 10 positions agree with TRBD2. This CDR3 is 17 amino acids long. Germline loops: CDR1 SEHNR, CDR2 FQNEAQ (reference sequence). The ends lost 3 bases at V and 1 base at J; junction bases unmatched: 8. The CDR3 here is CASSFLLAGISQETQYF. The CDR3 coding sequence is TGTGCCAGCAGCTTTCTACTAGCGGGGATAAGCCAAGAGACCCAGTACTTC.

This clonotype was found a few times. This chain uses TRBV3-1 with TRBJ2-3, with D perhaps TRBD2 (5 bases). CDR3 length: 12 residues. Per the germline V gene, CDR1 is LGHDT and CDR2 is YNNKEL (reference sequence). Trimming took 2 bases from V and 8 from J, leaving 8 bases between them. The CDR3 here is CASSQSGTTQYF. Written as DNA, the CDR3 is TGTGCCAGCAGCCAATCGGGAACTACGCAGTATTTT.

This clonotype has a count of ten or more. The CDR3: CASSLQGTSGNTIYF. The CDR3 nucleotides are TGCGCCAGCAGCTTACAGGGGACCTCTGGAAACACCATATATTTT. The rearrangement uses TRBV5-1 and TRBJ1-3, with 7 bases lining up with TRBD1. V trimming: 2 bases; J trimming: 0 bases; junction bases outside the gene matches: 2. There are 15 residues in the CDR3. Germline CDR1 SGHRS, CDR2 YFSETQ.

This clonotype was counted many times. This rearrangement joins TRBV5-6 to TRBJ2-3; TRBD2 is a possible D gene (6 bases). Germline CDR1 SGHDT, CDR2 YYEEEE. This CDR3 comprises 15 residues. V lost 4 bases to trimming and J lost 6 bases, with 18 bases between them. The chain's CDR3 is CASSITGDLMDTQYF. The DNA for the CDR3 is TGTGCCAGCAGCATTACGGGGGATTTAATGGATACGCAGTATTTT.

Many counts were recorded for this clonotype. The rearrangement joins TRBV20-1 to TRBJ2-7; 7 nucleotides line up with TRBD1. J lost 6 bases, V lost 6 bases, and 20 bases had no gene match. CDR1 is DFQATT and CDR2 is SNEGSKA in the germline V gene (reference sequence). The CDR3 spans 16 residues. The CDR3 region is CSAQKRGQPFWGEQYF. The CDR3 nucleotides are TGCAGTGCGCAGAAGAGGGGGCAGCCTTTTTGGGGCGAGCAGTACTTC.

In this sample, this clonotype turned up many times. This chain uses TRBV11-2 with TRBJ2-1, with 10 bases that match TRBD2. This CDR3 comprises 16 residues. Trimming cost V 0 bases and J 8 bases; bases outside gene matches: 7. Germline loops: CDR1 SGHAT, CDR2 FQNNGV. The CDR3 here is CASSLDRASGGYEQFF. CDR3 sequence (DNA): TGTGCCAGCAGCTTAGATCGGGCTAGCGGGGGATATGAGCAGTTCTTC. Full variable domain (outside the CDR3, taken from reference TRBV11-2 and TRBJ2-1): EAGVAQSPRYKIIEKRQSVAFWCNPISGHATLYWYQQILGQGPKLLIQFQNNGVVDDSQLPKDRFSAERLKGVDSTLKIQPAKLEDSAVYLCASSLDRASGGYEQFFGPGTRLTVL.

The sample holds many counts of this clonotype. The gene calls are TRBV7-9 and TRBJ1-4; 7 nucleotides line up with TRBD1. The V gene end was trimmed by 2 bases and the J gene end by 7 bases; junction bases not matched to a gene: 7. Germline V CDR1 and CDR2: SEHNR, FQNEAQ (reference sequence). This CDR3 is 15 amino acids long. The CDR3 region has the DNA TGTGCCAGCAGCTTAAGGGGGCGGGAAGGTGAAAAACTGTTTTTT. Translated: CASSLRGREGEKLFF. Drawing the rest from reference TRBV7-9 and TRBJ1-4, the complete variable domain is DTGVSQNPRHKITKRGQNVTFRCDPISEHNRLYWYRQTLGQGPEFLTYFQNEAQLEKSRLLSDRFSAERPKGSFSTLEIQRTEQGDSAMYLCASSLRGREGEKLFFGSGTQLSVL.

J is TRBJ2-4 and V is TRBV28; D possibly corresponds to TRBD2 (7 bases). CDR1 MDHEN and CDR2 SYDVKM come from the germline V gene. Trimming cost V 3 bases and J 8 bases, with 17 bases left between them. The CDR3 runs 15 residues. The CDR3 bases are TGTGCCAGCAGTTTGATGCTAGGGGGGGGGGACATTCAGTACTTC. The encoded protein is CASSLMLGGGDIQYF.

This chain joins TRBV3-1 and TRBJ2-7; D not certain. CDR1 LGHDT and CDR2 YNNKEL come from the germline V gene (reference sequence). The length of the CDR3 is 17 residues. V lost 3 bases and J 4 bases, leaving 22 bases between the germline ends. The CDR3 is CASSQGFRMVLSYEQYF. The CDR3, as DNA: TGTGCCAGCAGCCAGGGTTTTCGCATGGTACTCAGTTACGAGCAGTACTTC.

This clonotype showed up many times. The rearrangement uses TRBV20-1 and TRBJ1-5; maybe TRBD1 (6 bases). There are 16 residues in the CDR3. Germline-derived CDR1 and CDR2 are DFQATT and SNEGSKA (reference sequence). V was trimmed by 1 base and J by 1 base, leaving 14 bases between them. In nucleotides, the CDR3 is TGCAGTGCTAGAGCTTGGGACACCCTAAGCAATCAGCCCCAGCATTTT. Encoded protein: CSARAWDTLSNQPQHF.